These T cell receptor beta chains were read from a single sample in a study of neurological immune-mediated disorders. TCRdb passed the 5' RACE reads through MiXCR, listing each CDR3 protein once. The sample yields some 89,000 distinct CDR3 sequences, about 4.5% seen once. The specimen sequenced was PBMCs. The receptors were gathered from a woman aged 60-70 years with multiple sclerosis. Both conserved end residues are part of each CDR3. D genes are given only for firm matches. For some rows the clone size is stated as once, few or many, or as a class when expanded; others skip it.

>13|NA|TRBV5-1|TRBJ2-3|many
CASSLAREGTQYF
TGCGCCAGCAGCTTGGCCCGGGAAGGTACGCAGTATTTT
>15|NA|TRBV5-6|TRBJ1-1|many
CASSLAGGRDTEAFF
TGTGCCAGCAGCTTGGCCGGCGGGCGGGACACTGAAGCTTTCTTT
>10|NA|TRBV20-1|TRBJ2-5|many
CSARVGTQYF
TGCAGTGCTAGAGTTGGGACCCAGTACTTC
>16|NA|TRBV15|TRBJ2-3|many
CATSRDGTVRPDTQYF
TGTGCCACCAGCAGGGACGGGACGGTTAGGCCAGATACGCAGTATTTT
>16|TRBD1|TRBV12-3/TRBV12-4|TRBJ2-2|many
CASTVRDRVNTGELFF
TGTGCCAGCACTGTCCGGGACAGGGTGAACACCGGGGAGCTGTTTTTT
>12|NA|TRBV2|TRBJ1-1|many
CASSAGVTEAFF
TGTGCCAGCAGCGCCGGTGTCACTGAAGCTTTCTTT
>13|TRBD1|TRBV25-1|TRBJ1-6|NA
CASRGTGFSALHF
TGTGCCAGCCGCGGGACAGGGTTCTCGGCCCTCCACTTT
>16|TRBD1|TRBV7-8|TRBJ2-7|many
CASSQGVGGISYEQYF
TGTGCCAGCAGCCAGGGGGTCGGTGGGATCTCCTACGAGCAGTACTTC
>14|TRBD1|TRBV29-1|TRBJ2-7|many
CSGSTGGSSYEQYF
TGCAGCGGAAGCACAGGGGGGAGCTCCTACGAGCAGTACTTC
>17|TRBD1|TRBV6-6|TRBJ1-1|many
CASTKGQGGGGLTEAFF
TGTGCCAGCACTAAGGGACAGGGGGGTGGAGGGCTCACTGAAGCTTTCTTT
>14|TRBD1|TRBV6-1|TRBJ2-3|many
CASSRQGATDTQYF
TGTGCCAGCAGTAGACAGGGGGCAACAGATACGCAGTATTTT
>14|NA|TRBV12-3/TRBV12-4|TRBJ1-1|many
CASSFGQGPTEAFF
TGTGCCAGCAGTTTTGGGCAGGGGCCCACTGAAGCTTTCTTT
>14|NA|TRBV2|TRBJ1-1|NA
CASSSGRGITEAFF
TGTGCCAGCAGCTCGGGACGGGGGATCACTGAAGCTTTCTTT
>17|NA|TRBV11-3|TRBJ2-1|many
CASSLDGLRGPYNEQFF
TGTGCCAGCAGCTTAGATGGCCTCAGGGGTCCCTACAATGAGCAGTTCTTC
>14|TRBD1|TRBV3-1|TRBJ2-2|many
CASSRDRVTGELFF
TGTGCCAGCAGTAGGGACAGGGTTACCGGGGAGCTGTTTTTT
>9|NA|TRBV30|TRBJ2-5|NA
CAGAETQYF
TGTGCTGGGGCAGAGACCCAGTACTTC
>13|TRBD1|TRBV6-5|TRBJ2-7|many
CASRTITGGSPYF
TGTGCCAGCAGAACGATAACAGGGGGTTCTCCGTACTTC
>17|NA|TRBV7-9|TRBJ2-3|many
CASSSPRGGRGADTQYF
TGTGCCAGCAGCTCCCCACGGGGAGGTAGGGGAGCAGATACGCAGTATTTT
>13|NA|TRBV3-1|TRBJ1-1|many
CASRGHMNTEAFF
TGTGCCAGTCGGGGCCACATGAACACTGAAGCTTTCTTT
>14|NA|TRBV14|TRBJ2-2|many
CASSQVGNTGELFF
TGTGCCAGCAGCCAAGTCGGGAACACCGGGGAGCTGTTTTTT
>16|TRBD1|TRBV4-1|TRBJ1-5|many
CASSHGFQGAKQPQHF
TGCGCCAGCAGCCATGGGTTCCAGGGGGCAAAACAGCCCCAGCATTTT
>15|NA|TRBV6-6|TRBJ2-7|NA
CASSLPTEQTWEQYF
TGTGCCAGCAGCCTCCCTACGGAACAAACCTGGGAGCAGTACTTC
>16|NA|TRBV6-2/TRBV6-3|TRBJ1-1|many
CASSYSPGLVSTEAFF
TGTGCCAGCAGTTACTCTCCAGGGTTGGTTTCCACTGAAGCTTTCTTT
>13|TRBD2|TRBV7-7|TRBJ2-1|many
CASSSGTSDEQFF
TGTGCCAGCAGCTCCGGGACTAGCGATGAGCAGTTCTTC
>15|TRBD1|TRBV11-2|TRBJ1-6|many
CASSPNRGENSPLHF
TGTGCCAGCAGCCCAAACAGGGGGGAGAATTCACCCCTCCACTTT
>13|NA|TRBV6-5|TRBJ2-7|many
CASTPSLGSEQYF
TGTGCCAGCACACCCTCACTGGGGAGCGAGCAGTACTTC
>15|NA|TRBV3-1|TRBJ1-6|many
CASSQGGKYNSPLHF
TGTGCCAGCAGCCAAGGAGGGAAATATAATTCACCCCTCCACTTT
>16|TRBD2|TRBV10-3|TRBJ2-5|many
CASRTSGGGFGETQYF
TGTGCCTCCCGGACTAGCGGGGGGGGCTTTGGAGAGACCCAGTACTTC
>15|NA|TRBV9|TRBJ2-2|many
CASSVDHKGTGELFF
TGTGCCAGCAGCGTAGACCACAAGGGCACCGGGGAGCTGTTTTTT
>16|TRBD2|TRBV19|TRBJ2-1|many
CASSIAGRGVYNEQFF
TGTGCCAGTAGTATAGCGGGGCGGGGGGTATACAATGAGCAGTTCTTC
>14|TRBD1|TRBV20-1|TRBJ1-2|many
CSANGQGRDYGYTF
TGCAGTGCTAACGGACAGGGTAGGGACTATGGCTACACCTTC
>14|NA|TRBV7-9|TRBJ2-2|many
CASSINTNTGELFF
TGTGCCAGCAGCATTAACACAAACACCGGGGAGCTGTTTTTT
>15|TRBD2|TRBV27|TRBJ2-1|many
CASSARAGGHNEQFF
TGTGCCAGCAGCGCTCGGGCGGGGGGGCACAATGAGCAGTTCTTC
>14|NA|TRBV5-1|TRBJ2-5|many
CASSLGGFQETQYF
TGCGCCAGCAGCTTGGGGGGTTTCCAAGAGACCCAGTACTTC
>13|NA|TRBV20-1|TRBJ2-3|many
CSAIAQPTDTQYF
TGCAGTGCGATAGCACAGCCGACAGATACGCAGTATTTT
>13|NA|TRBV29-1|TRBJ2-7|many
CSAQDPNSYEQYF
TGCAGCGCCCAGGATCCTAACTCCTACGAGCAGTACTTC
>14|TRBD2|TRBV29-1|TRBJ2-5|many
CSAAVGLAGETQYF
TGCAGCGCTGCCGTCGGGCTAGCGGGAGAGACCCAGTACTTC
>13|NA|TRBV5-1|TRBJ2-5|few
CASSRQIQETQYF
TGCGCCAGCAGCCGTCAAATTCAAGAGACCCAGTACTTC
>16|NA|TRBV27|TRBJ2-1|many
CASSLSRQGSFVEQFF
TGTGCCAGCAGTTTAAGCCGGCAGGGGTCATTTGTTGAGCAGTTCTTC
>15|TRBD1|TRBV12-3/TRBV12-4|TRBJ1-1|many
CASSFAGGSGTEAFF
TGTGCCAGCAGTTTTGCAGGGGGATCGGGCACTGAAGCTTTCTTT
>15|NA|TRBV7-2|TRBJ2-5|many
CASSLRGPGNGTQYF
TGTGCCAGCAGCTTAAGGGGTCCGGGGAACGGGACCCAGTACTTC
>15|TRBD1|TRBV5-1|TRBJ1-1|many
CASSLDGQGNTEAFF
TGCGCCAGCAGCTTGGACGGACAGGGGAACACTGAAGCTTTCTTT